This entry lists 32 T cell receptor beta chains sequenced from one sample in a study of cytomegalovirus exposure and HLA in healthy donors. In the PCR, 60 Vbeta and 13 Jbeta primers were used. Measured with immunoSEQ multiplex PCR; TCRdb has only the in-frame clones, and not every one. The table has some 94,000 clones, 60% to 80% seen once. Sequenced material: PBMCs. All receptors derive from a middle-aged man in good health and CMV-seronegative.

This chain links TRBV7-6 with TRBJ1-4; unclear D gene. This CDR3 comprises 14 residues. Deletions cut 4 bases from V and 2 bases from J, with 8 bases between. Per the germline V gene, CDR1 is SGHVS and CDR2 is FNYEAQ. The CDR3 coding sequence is TGTGCCAGCAGCTCAACATCGACTAATGAAAAACTGTTTTTT. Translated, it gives CASSSTSTNEKLFF.

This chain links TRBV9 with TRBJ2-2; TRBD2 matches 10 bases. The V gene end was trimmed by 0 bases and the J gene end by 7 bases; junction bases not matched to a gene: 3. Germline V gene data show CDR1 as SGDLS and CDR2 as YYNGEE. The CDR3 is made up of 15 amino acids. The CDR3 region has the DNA TGTGCCAGCAGCGTAGGTAGCGGGGGGCTCGGGGAGCTGTTTTTT. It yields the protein CASSVGSGGLGELFF.

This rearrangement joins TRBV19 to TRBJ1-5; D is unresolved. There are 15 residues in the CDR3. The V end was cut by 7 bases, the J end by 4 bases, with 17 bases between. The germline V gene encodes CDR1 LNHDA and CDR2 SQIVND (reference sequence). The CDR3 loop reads CASTYSGPRNQPQHF. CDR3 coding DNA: TGTGCCAGTACTTATTCTGGGCCTCGAAATCAGCCCCAGCATTTT.

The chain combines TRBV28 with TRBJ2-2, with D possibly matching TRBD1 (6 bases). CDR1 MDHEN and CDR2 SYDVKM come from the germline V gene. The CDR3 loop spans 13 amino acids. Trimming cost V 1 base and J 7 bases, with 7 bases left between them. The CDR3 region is CASSLLQGGELFF. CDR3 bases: TGTGCCAGCAGTTTATTACAGGGCGGGGAGCTGTTTTTT.

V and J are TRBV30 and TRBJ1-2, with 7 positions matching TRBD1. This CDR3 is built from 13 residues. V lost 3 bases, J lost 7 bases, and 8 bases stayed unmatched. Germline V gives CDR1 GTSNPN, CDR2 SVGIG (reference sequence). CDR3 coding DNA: TGTGCCTGGAGAGGAGGGGGCGACTTTGGCTACACCTTC. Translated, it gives CAWRGGGDFGYTF. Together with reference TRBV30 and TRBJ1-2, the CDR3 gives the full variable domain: SQTIHQWPATLVQPVGSPLSLECTVEGTSNPNLYWYRQAAGRGLQLLFYSVGIGQISSEVPQNLSASRPQDRQFILSSKKLLLSDSGFYLCAWRGGGDFGYTFGSGTRLTVV.

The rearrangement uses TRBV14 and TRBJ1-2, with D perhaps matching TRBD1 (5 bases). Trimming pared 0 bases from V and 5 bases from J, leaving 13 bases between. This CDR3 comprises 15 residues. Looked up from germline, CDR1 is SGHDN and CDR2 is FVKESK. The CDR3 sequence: CASSQDPRDLYGYTF. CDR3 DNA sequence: TGTGCCAGCAGCCAAGATCCCAGGGACTTATATGGCTACACCTTC.

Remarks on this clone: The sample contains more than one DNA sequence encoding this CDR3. Written as DNA, the CDR3 is TGTGCCAGCAGCTTAGGGACAGGGTACGAGCAGTACTTC. Encoded protein: CASSLGTGYEQYF. This chain links TRBV7-9 with TRBJ2-7; 8 bases line up with TRBD1. Germline assignment: CDR1 SEHNR and CDR2 FQNEAQ (reference sequence). V lost 1 base, J lost 4 bases, and 0 bases stayed unmatched. CDR3 size: 13 residues.

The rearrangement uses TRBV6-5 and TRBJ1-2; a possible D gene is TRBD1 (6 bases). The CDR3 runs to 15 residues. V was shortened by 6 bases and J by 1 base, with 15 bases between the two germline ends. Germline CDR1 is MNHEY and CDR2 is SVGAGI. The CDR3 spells CASSPQGRDNYGYTF. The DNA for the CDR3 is TGTGCCAGCAGCCCACAGGGTCGGGATAACTATGGCTACACCTTC.

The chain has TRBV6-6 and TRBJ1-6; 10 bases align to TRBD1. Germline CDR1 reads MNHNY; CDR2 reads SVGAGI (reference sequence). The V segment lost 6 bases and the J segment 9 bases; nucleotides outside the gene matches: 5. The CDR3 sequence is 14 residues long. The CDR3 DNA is TGTGCCAGCAGCATAGGGACAGGGGCTTCACCCCTCCACTTT. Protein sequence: CASSIGTGASPLHF.

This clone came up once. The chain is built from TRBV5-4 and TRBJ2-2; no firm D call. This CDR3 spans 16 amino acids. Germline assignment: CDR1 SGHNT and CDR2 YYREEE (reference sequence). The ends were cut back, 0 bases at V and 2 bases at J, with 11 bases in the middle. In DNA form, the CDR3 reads TGTGCCAGCAGCTTGGGATCCTCAGGAAACACCGGGGAGCTGTTTTTT. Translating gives CASSLGSSGNTGELFF.

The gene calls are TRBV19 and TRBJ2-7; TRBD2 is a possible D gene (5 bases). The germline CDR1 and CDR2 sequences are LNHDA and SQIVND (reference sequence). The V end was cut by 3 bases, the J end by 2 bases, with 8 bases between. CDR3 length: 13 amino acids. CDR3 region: CASSIEGAYEQYF. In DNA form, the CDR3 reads TGTGCCAGTAGTATCGAGGGAGCCTACGAGCAGTACTTC.

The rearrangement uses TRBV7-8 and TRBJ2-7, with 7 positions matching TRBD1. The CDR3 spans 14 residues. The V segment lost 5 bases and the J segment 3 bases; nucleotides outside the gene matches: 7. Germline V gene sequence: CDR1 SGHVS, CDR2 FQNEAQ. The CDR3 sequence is CASSLRTGIYEQYF. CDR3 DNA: TGTGCCAGCAGCCTCCGGACAGGAATCTACGAGCAGTACTTC.

For the CDR3, the DNA is TGTGCCAGCAGCCCCCTGGGGGGGATACGAGAGACCCAGTACTTC. It codes for CASSPLGGIRETQYF. The chain links TRBV7-8 to TRBJ2-5, with 7 bases identical to TRBD2. This CDR3 has 15 residues. The germline V gene encodes CDR1 SGHVS and CDR2 FQNEAQ. The V segment lost 5 bases and the J segment 4 bases; nucleotides outside the gene matches: 10.

The CDR3 DNA follows: TGTGCCAGCAGCTCCGGGGGTCGCGACTATGGCTACACCTTC. It encodes CASSSGGRDYGYTF. The chain employs TRBV28 and TRBJ1-2; D is perhaps TRBD1 (5 bases). Trimming pared 6 bases from V and 3 bases from J, leaving 14 bases between. The CDR3 is made up of 14 amino acids. Looked up from germline, CDR1 is MDHEN and CDR2 is SYDVKM.

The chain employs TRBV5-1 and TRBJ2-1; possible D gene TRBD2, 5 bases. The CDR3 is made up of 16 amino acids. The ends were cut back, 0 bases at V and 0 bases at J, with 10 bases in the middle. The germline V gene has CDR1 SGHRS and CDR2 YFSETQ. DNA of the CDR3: TGCGCCAGCAGCTTGGGCGGGTCGAGCTCCTACAATGAGCAGTTCTTC. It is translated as CASSLGGSSSYNEQFF.

DNA of the CDR3: TGTGCCAGCGGGAGCGGGGGGCCCCCCAATGAGCAGTTCTTC. Translated: CASGSGGPPNEQFF. The gene calls are TRBV7-9 and TRBJ2-1, with 9 bases matching TRBD2. The CDR3 totals 14 residues. From germline, CDR1 is SEHNR and CDR2 FQNEAQ (reference sequence). V was clipped by 8 bases and J by 6 bases; unmatched bases: 8.

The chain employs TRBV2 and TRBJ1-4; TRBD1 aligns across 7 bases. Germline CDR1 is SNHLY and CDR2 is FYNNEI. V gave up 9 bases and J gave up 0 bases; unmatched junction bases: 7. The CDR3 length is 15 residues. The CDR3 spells CASGQVGATNEKLFF. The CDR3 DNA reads TGTGCCAGTGGACAGGTCGGGGCAACTAATGAAAAACTGTTTTTT.

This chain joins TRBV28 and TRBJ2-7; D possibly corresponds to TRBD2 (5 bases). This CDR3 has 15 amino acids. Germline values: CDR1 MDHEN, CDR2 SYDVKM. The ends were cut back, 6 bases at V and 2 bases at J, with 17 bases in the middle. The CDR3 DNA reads TGTGCCAGCAGCACGACCAGCGGATACACCTACGAGCAGTACTTC. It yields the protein CASSTTSGYTYEQYF.

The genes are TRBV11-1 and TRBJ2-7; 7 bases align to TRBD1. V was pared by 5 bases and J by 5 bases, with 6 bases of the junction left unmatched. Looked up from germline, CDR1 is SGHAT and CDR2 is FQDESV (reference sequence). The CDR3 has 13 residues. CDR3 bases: TGTGCCAGCAGCCAAGACAGGGTCGACGAGCAGTACTTC. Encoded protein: CASSQDRVDEQYF.

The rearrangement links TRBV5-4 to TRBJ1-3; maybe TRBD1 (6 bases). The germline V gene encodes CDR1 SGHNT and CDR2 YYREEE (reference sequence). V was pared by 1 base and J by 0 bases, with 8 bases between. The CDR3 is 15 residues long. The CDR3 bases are TGTGCCAGCAGCTTGTACAGGGCCTCTGGAAACACCATATATTTT. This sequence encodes CASSLYRASGNTIYF.

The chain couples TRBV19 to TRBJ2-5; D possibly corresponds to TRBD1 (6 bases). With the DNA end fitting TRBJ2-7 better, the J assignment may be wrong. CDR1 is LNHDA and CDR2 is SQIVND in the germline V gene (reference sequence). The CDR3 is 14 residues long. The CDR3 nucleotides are TGTGCCAGTAGTTCCCGGGACATCTCCTACGAGCAGTACTTC. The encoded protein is CASSSRDISYEQYF.

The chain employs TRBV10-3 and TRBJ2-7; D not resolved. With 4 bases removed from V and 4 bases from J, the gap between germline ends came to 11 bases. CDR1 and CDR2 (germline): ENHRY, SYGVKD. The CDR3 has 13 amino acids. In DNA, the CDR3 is TGTGCCATCAGTGTGTGGCAGTTTTACGAGCAGTACTTC. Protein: CAISVWQFYEQYF.

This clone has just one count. The DNA of the CDR3 is TGCGCCAGCAGGAGGGACATTCCCAAAAACATTCAGTACTTC. It encodes CASRRDIPKNIQYF. This sequence joins TRBV10-2 and TRBJ2-4; perhaps TRBD1 as D (6 bases). V was pared by 6 bases and J by 2 bases, with 11 bases between. From germline, CDR1 is WSHSY and CDR2 SAAADI. The CDR3 sequence is 14 residues long.

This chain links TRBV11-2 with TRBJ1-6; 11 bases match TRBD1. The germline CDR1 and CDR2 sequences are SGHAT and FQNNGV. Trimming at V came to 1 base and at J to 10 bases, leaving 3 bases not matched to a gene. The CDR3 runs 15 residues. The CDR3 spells CASSLGTGGNSPLHF. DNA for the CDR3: TGTGCCAGCAGCTTAGGGACAGGGGGCAACTCACCCCTCCACTTT.

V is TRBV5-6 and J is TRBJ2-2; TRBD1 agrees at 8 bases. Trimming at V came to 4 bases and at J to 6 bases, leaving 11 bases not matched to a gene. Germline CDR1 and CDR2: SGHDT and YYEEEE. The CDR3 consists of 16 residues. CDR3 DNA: TGTGCCAGCAGCGGCTACGGACAGGGTAATTCCGGGGAGCTGTTTTTT. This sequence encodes CASSGYGQGNSGELFF.

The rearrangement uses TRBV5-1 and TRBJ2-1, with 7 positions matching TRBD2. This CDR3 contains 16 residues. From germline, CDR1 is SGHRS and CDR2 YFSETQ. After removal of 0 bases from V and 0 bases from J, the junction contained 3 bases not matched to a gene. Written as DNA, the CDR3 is TGCGCCAGCAGCTTGGTAAGCGGGACCTCCTACAATGAGCAGTTCTTC. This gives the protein CASSLVSGTSYNEQFF. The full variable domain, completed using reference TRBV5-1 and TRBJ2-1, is KAGVTQTPRYLIKTRGQQVTLSCSPISGHRSVSWYQQTPGQGLQFLFEYFSETQRNKGNFPGRFSGRQFSNSRSEMNVSTLELGDSALYLCASSLVSGTSYNEQFFGPGTRLTVL.

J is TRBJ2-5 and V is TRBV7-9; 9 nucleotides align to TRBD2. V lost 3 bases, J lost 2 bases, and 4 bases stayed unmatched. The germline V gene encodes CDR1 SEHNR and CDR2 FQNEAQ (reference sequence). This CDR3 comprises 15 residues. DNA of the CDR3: TGTGCCAGCAGCTTTCCTAGCGGGACGCAAGAGACCCAGTACTTC. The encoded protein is CASSFPSGTQETQYF. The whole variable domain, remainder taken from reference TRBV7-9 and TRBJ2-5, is DTGVSQNPRHKITKRGQNVTFRCDPISEHNRLYWYRQTLGQGPEFLTYFQNEAQLEKSRLLSDRFSAERPKGSFSTLEIQRTEQGDSAMYLCASSFPSGTQETQYFGPGTRLLVL.

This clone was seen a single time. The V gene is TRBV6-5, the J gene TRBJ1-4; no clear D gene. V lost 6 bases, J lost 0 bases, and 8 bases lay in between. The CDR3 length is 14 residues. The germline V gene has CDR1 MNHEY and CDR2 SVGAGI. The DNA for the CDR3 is TGTGCCAGCAGCGGGGTTGCAACTAATGAAAAACTGTTTTTT. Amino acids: CASSGVATNEKLFF.

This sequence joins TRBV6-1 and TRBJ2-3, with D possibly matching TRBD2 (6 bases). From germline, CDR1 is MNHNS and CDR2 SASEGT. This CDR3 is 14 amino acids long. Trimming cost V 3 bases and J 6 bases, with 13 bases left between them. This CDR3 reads CASSDREIVDTQYF. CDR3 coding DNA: TGTGCCAGCAGTGACCGGGAGATAGTTGATACGCAGTATTTT.

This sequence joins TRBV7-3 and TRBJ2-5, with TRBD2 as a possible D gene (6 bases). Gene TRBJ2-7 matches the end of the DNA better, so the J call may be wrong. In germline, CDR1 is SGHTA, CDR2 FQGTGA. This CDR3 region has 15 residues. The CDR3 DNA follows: TGTGCCAGCAGCCTAGAGCGGGCAAACTACTACGAGCAGTACTTC. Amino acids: CASSLERANYYEQYF.

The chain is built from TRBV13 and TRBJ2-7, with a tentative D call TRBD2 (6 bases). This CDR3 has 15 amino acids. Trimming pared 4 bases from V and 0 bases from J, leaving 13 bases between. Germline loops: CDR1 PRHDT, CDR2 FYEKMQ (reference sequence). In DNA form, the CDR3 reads TGTGCCAGCAGCTCACGGGACTGGGCCTCCTACGAGCAGTACTTC. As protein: CASSSRDWASYEQYF.

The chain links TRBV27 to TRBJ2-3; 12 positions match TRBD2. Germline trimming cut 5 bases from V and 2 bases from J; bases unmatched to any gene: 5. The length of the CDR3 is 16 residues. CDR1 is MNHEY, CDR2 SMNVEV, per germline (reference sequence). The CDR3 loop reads CASSPLAGGPTDTQYF. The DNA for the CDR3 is TGTGCCAGCAGTCCCCTAGCGGGAGGGCCCACAGATACGCAGTATTTT.